One sample yielded the 9 T cell receptor beta chains listed below, sequenced in a study of T cells after yellow fever vaccination. TCRdb reprocessed the 5' RACE reads via MiXCR and lists one record per CDR3 protein. The table lists under 600,000 distinct CDR3 sequences, less than 25% of them singletons. This specimen was PBMCs, taken approximately 22 days after the first yellow fever vaccination. These receptors originate from a man aged 18 to 35 who received the YFV17D yellow fever vaccine.

This clonotype was seen a handful of times. This chain connects TRBV18 to TRBJ2-7; 8 bases agree with TRBD1. The V and J ends lost 4 bases and 4 bases, in that order; junction bases with no gene match: 6. This CDR3 is built from 14 residues. Germline V CDR1 and CDR2: KGHSH, LQKENI. The CDR3 is CASSLLDREYEQYF. CDR3 DNA sequence: TGTGCCAGCTCACTCTTGGACAGGGAGTACGAGCAGTACTTC. The full variable domain, rest sourced from reference TRBV18 and TRBJ2-7, is NAGVMQNPRHLVRRRGQEARLRCSPMKGHSHVYWYRQLPEEGLKFMVYLQKENIIDESGMPKERFSAEFPKEGPSILRIQQVVRGDSAAYFCASSLLDREYEQYFGPGTRLTVT.

CDR3 nucleotides: TGTGCCAGCAGCTTAGGGCTAGCGGTAGACAATGAGCAGTTCTTC. Its protein is CASSLGLAVDNEQFF. J is TRBJ2-1 and V is TRBV7-6; 7 bases fit TRBD2. In germline, CDR1 is SGHVS, CDR2 FNYEAQ. CDR3 length: 15 amino acids. Germline trimming cut 1 base from V and 5 bases from J; bases unmatched to any gene: 5. Full variable domain (rest looked up from reference TRBV7-6 and TRBJ2-1): GAGVSQSPRYKVTKRGQDVALRCDPISGHVSLYWYRQALGQGPEFLTYFNYEAQQDKSGLPNDRFSAERPEGSISTLTIQRTEQRDSAMYRCASSLGLAVDNEQFFGPGTRLTVL.

The gene calls are TRBV6-5 and TRBJ2-2; 11 bases map to TRBD2. The CDR3 runs 18 residues. The V segment lost 0 bases and the J segment 7 bases; nucleotides outside the gene matches: 10. The germline gives CDR1 MNHEY, CDR2 SVGAGI. CDR3 protein: CASSYSFPTLAGGGELFF. For the CDR3, the DNA is TGTGCCAGCAGTTACTCGTTTCCGACCCTAGCGGGGGGCGGGGAGCTGTTTTTT.

This clonotype was observed a handful of times. This sequence joins TRBV25-1 and TRBJ2-7; D gene unclear. Germline lookup yields CDR1 MGHDK and CDR2 SYGVNS. This CDR3 region has 11 residues. V was pared by 4 bases and J by 6 bases, with 7 bases between. For the CDR3, the DNA is TGTGCCAGCAGTGTTGCCCTCGAGCAGTACTTC. It is translated as CASSVALEQYF.

Here the CDR3 reads CASSLRTGFQETQYF. CDR3 in DNA: TGTGCCAGCAGTTTACGGACAGGGTTTCAAGAGACCCAGTACTTC. The genes are TRBV28 and TRBJ2-5; 8 bases fit TRBD1. The CDR3 spans 15 residues. CDR1 is MDHEN, CDR2 SYDVKM, per germline. V trimming: 2 bases; J trimming: 2 bases; junction bases outside the gene matches: 4.

This sequence joins TRBV6-5 and TRBJ2-7, with D uncertain. Germline-derived CDR1 and CDR2 are MNHEY and SVGAGI. There are 12 residues in the CDR3. Trimming removed 6 bases at V and 1 base at J, with 7 bases between. CDR3 sequence (DNA): TGTGCCAGCAGGGGATTTTCCTACGAGCAGTACTTC. Its translation is CASRGFSYEQYF.

The rearrangement uses TRBV6-2 or TRBV6-3 and TRBJ1-5; 7 bases are shared with TRBD1. The ends lost 7 bases at V and 3 bases at J; junction bases unmatched: 12. Germline CDR1 and CDR2: MNHEY and SVGEGT. CDR3 length equals 16 residues. The CDR3 spells CASTDTGEGVNQPQHF. CDR3 nucleotide sequence: TGTGCCAGCACCGATACAGGGGAAGGGGTCAATCAGCCCCAGCATTTT.

This rearrangement joins TRBV2 to TRBJ1-2; the D is unclear. With 6 bases removed from V and 2 bases from J, the gap between germline ends came to 7 bases. Germline CDR1 is SNHLY and CDR2 is FYNNEI. This CDR3 comprises 12 residues. The CDR3 DNA sequence: TGTGCCAGCAGGGCAGAGAACTATGGCTACACCTTC. The encoded protein is CASRAENYGYTF.

This chain joins TRBV7-9 and TRBJ1-1; 7 nucleotides match TRBD1. The trim removed 6 bases at V and 1 base at J, leaving 8 bases unmatched. This CDR3 spans 15 amino acids. Germline V lookup: CDR1 SEHNR, CDR2 FQNEAQ (reference sequence). CDR3 region: CASRRSTGTNTEAFF. In nucleotides, the CDR3 is TGTGCCAGCAGACGTTCGACAGGGACGAACACTGAAGCTTTCTTT.